The 29 T cell receptor beta chains given below trace back to one sample, sequenced in a study of blood T cells in healthy people across ages (dated by TCRdb to between 2015 and 2017). Library creation used 5' RACE. The listed sequencing device is Illumina HiSeq 2500. A second PCR of about 7 to 12 cycles was run with a J-beta primer mix and a sample-barcoded 5' primer. TCRdb took the public reads, trimmed them with fastp at Q25, ran MiXCR for clone calling and kept in-frame beta chains. Each record represents a unique CDR3 protein, reported with the most common genes and DNA among its rows. Present in this sample are about 680,000 distinct CDR3 sequences, over 45% of which were seen just once. The ten biggest clones cover under 35% of the sample. The specimen was blood. The receptor set was obtained from a woman in her sixties or seventies in good health.

The V and J genes are TRBV2 and TRBJ2-1; 7 nucleotides match TRBD1. The CDR3 loop spans 14 amino acids. The J segment lost 9 bases and the V segment lost 6 bases, leaving 11 bases of the junction unmatched. Germline V gene data show CDR1 as SNHLY and CDR2 as FYNNEI. For the CDR3, the DNA is TGTGCCAGCAGACGACAGGGTGGGGTTGGTGAGCAGTTCTTC. It translates to CASRRQGGVGEQFF.

This clonotype was picked up a small number of times. V and J are TRBV20-1 and TRBJ1-6; D gene uncertain. Trimming shortened V by 3 bases and J by 10 bases, and 10 bases separated the two germline ends. The CDR3 spans 12 residues. CDR1 is DFQATT and CDR2 is SNEGSKA in the germline V gene (reference sequence). CDR3 DNA: TGCAGTGCTAGCCCTCCGAGCTCACCCCTCCACTTT. This translates into CSASPPSSPLHF.

J is TRBJ2-1 and V is TRBV20-1, with TRBD2 matching 7 bases. With 4 bases clipped from V and 8 bases from J, the junction kept 11 bases outside the gene matches. The germline CDR1 and CDR2 sequences are DFQATT and SNEGSKA (reference sequence). This CDR3 has 14 residues. This CDR3 reads CSAKTSHPTDEQFF. DNA for the CDR3: TGCAGTGCTAAGACTAGCCACCCTACGGATGAGCAGTTCTTC.

This clonotype has at least ten counts. The chain joins TRBV27 to TRBJ2-1, with TRBD2 matching over 8 bases. The CDR3 consists of 17 residues. The V segment lost 0 bases and the J segment 2 bases; nucleotides outside the gene matches: 6. From germline, CDR1 is MNHEY and CDR2 SMNVEV (reference sequence). DNA of the CDR3: TGTGCCAGCAGTTTATCGCAACTAGCGGCTACCTACAATGAGCAGTTCTTC. Translation gives CASSLSQLAATYNEQFF.

The rearrangement joins TRBV10-3 to TRBJ2-3; D is perhaps TRBD1 (5 bases). CDR1 ENHRY and CDR2 SYGVKD come from the germline V gene. V dropped 2 bases and J dropped 5 bases, with 11 bases sitting between them. This CDR3 comprises 14 residues. The CDR3 loop reads CAISEGHLRDTQYF. The CDR3 DNA is TGTGCCATCAGTGAGGGACACCTCCGAGATACGCAGTATTTT.

This clonotype was seen a handful of times. The chain carries TRBV4-3 and TRBJ2-5; no clear D gene. The DNA end is a closer match to TRBJ2-7, so the J assignment may be wrong. CDR3 size: 10 residues. Germline loops: CDR1 LGHNA, CDR2 YSLEER. CDR3 DNA: TGCGCCAGCAGCCTGGTCGAGCAGTACTTC. Translation gives CASSLVEQYF.

The chain is built from TRBV7-8 and TRBJ2-5; D ambiguous. Trimming took 1 base from V and 9 from J, leaving 15 bases between them. Germline CDR1 reads SGHVS; CDR2 reads FQNEAQ. This CDR3 contains 14 residues. CDR3 nucleotide sequence: TGTGCCAGCAGCTTAGGTTTAACTACGGTGGCCCAGTACTTC. Translated: CASSLGLTTVAQYF.

This chain connects TRBV9 to TRBJ2-7; 10 bases agree with TRBD2. Germline CDR1 SGDLS, CDR2 YYNGEE. The CDR3 runs 15 residues. V lost 4 bases and J lost 2; bases outside the gene matches: 6. The CDR3 DNA reads as TGTGCCAGCAGCCCACTAGCGGGATATACCTACGAGCAGTACTTC. This translates into CASSPLAGYTYEQYF. Variable domain in full (rest from reference TRBV9 and TRBJ2-7): DSGVTQTPKHLITATGQRVTLRCSPRSGDLSVYWYQQSLDQGLQFLIQYYNGEERAKGNILERFSAQQFPDLHSELNLSSLELGDSALYFCASSPLAGYTYEQYFGPGTRLTVT.

Remarks on this clonotype: At one of its ends the junction is not consistent with the germline gene, which may arise from a read error. The chain employs TRBV29-1 and TRBJ1-2, with D perhaps TRBD1 (5 bases). The CDR3 contains 14 residues. Germline CDR1 is SQVTM and CDR2 is ANQGSEA. The CDR3 loop is CSIEEDEGIYGYTF. CDR3 in DNA: TGCAGCATTGAGGAGGATGAGGGGATCTATGGCTACACCTTC.

The rearrangement joins TRBV28 to TRBJ2-5; the D call may be TRBD1 or TRBD2 (6 bases each). The CDR3 loop spans 14 amino acids. The germline V and J ends were trimmed by 4 bases and 1 base, with 10 bases remaining between them. The germline V gene encodes CDR1 MDHEN and CDR2 SYDVKM. The CDR3 here is CASSWGAGQETQYF. In nucleotides, the CDR3 is TGTGCCAGCAGTTGGGGGGCAGGCCAAGAGACCCAGTACTTC.

The V and J genes are TRBV28 and TRBJ2-7; D remains ambiguous. The germline gives CDR1 MDHEN, CDR2 SYDVKM. Trimming shortened V by 2 bases and J by 4 bases, and 9 bases separated the two germline ends. This CDR3 spans 13 amino acids. The CDR3 DNA is TGTGCCAGCAGTTTAATGGGGAAATACGAGCAGTACTTC. Encoded protein: CASSLMGKYEQYF.

This sequence joins TRBV10-3 and TRBJ2-6, with a weak D call TRBD1 (6 bases). The CDR3 sequence is 15 residues long. The ends were cut back, 6 bases at V and 1 base at J, with 10 bases in the middle. Per germline, CDR1 ENHRY and CDR2 SYGVKD. CDR3 sequence (DNA): TGTGCCATCAGGGACAGAAGGTCTGGGGCCAACGTCCTGACTTTC. Protein sequence: CAIRDRRSGANVLTF.

CDR3 nucleotides: TGCGCCAGCAGCCAAGGGGCAGGGTCTGCCTATGGCTACACCTTC. Protein: CASSQGAGSAYGYTF. The rearrangement uses TRBV5-1 and TRBJ1-2; TRBD1 is a possible D gene (5 bases). V was cut by 4 bases and J by 4 bases, with 17 bases left in between. Per the germline V gene, CDR1 is SGHRS and CDR2 is YFSETQ. CDR3 length equals 15 residues.

To note about this clonotype: An end of the junction does not agree with germline; a read error may underlie this. DNA of the CDR3: TGCAGTGGTAGAACGTTACAGGGGGCCGGGGAGCTGTTTTTT. Protein: CSGRTLQGAGELFF. This chain links TRBV20-1 with TRBJ2-2; TRBD1 matches 8 bases. The CDR3 is 14 amino acids. Per germline, CDR1 DFQATT and CDR2 SNEGSKA (reference sequence).

This clonotype was recorded a few times. The gene calls are TRBV5-1 and TRBJ2-1; tentatively, D is TRBD2 (5 bases). The germline CDR1 and CDR2 sequences are SGHRS and YFSETQ. With 2 bases removed from V and 0 bases from J, the gap between germline ends came to 12 bases. CDR3 length: 16 residues. The CDR3: CASSLRASPSYNEQFF. The CDR3 region has the DNA TGCGCCAGCAGCTTAAGGGCTAGCCCCTCCTACAATGAGCAGTTCTTC.

The V and J genes are TRBV28 and TRBJ2-2; 8 bases agree with TRBD2. From germline, CDR1 is MDHEN and CDR2 SYDVKM. J was trimmed by 5 bases and V by 6 bases; bases with no gene match: 5. The CDR3 has 14 amino acids. CDR3 loop: CASSRIAGTGELFF. DNA of the CDR3: TGTGCCAGCAGCAGAATAGCGGGAACCGGGGAGCTGTTTTTT. Full variable domain (rest looked up from reference TRBV28 and TRBJ2-2): DVKVTQSSRYLVKRTGEKVFLECVQDMDHENMFWYRQDPGLGLRLIYFSYDVKMKEKGDIPEGYSVSREKKERFSLILESASTNQTSMYLCASSRIAGTGELFFGEGSRLTVL.

This chain joins TRBV7-9 and TRBJ2-7, with unresolved D. From germline, CDR1 is SEHNR and CDR2 FQNEAQ (reference sequence). V lost 10 bases and J lost 2, with 15 bases in between. The CDR3 contains 13 residues. CDR3 bases: TGTGCCACGGGTTATGAAAGAGCCTACGAGCAGTACTTC. Translated, it gives CATGYERAYEQYF.

The chain carries TRBV5-6 and TRBJ2-7; tentatively, D is TRBD2 (6 bases). Germline CDR1 reads SGHDT; CDR2 reads YYEEEE. Trimming left V 2 bases short and J 2 bases short, with 17 bases between. The CDR3 consists of 16 residues. The CDR3 bases are TGTGCCAGCAGCTTAGTCCAATCTAGCGCCGCCTACGAGCAGTACTTC. Translating gives CASSLVQSSAAYEQYF. Full variable domain (remainder filled in from reference TRBV5-6 and TRBJ2-7): DAGVTQSPTHLIKTRGQQVTLRCSPKSGHDTVSWYQQALGQGPQFIFQYYEEEERQRGNFPDRFSGHQFPNYSSELNVNALLLGDSALYLCASSLVQSSAAYEQYFGPGTRLTVT.

In its sample, this clonotype was seen a few times. The chain couples TRBV27 to TRBJ2-1; no reliable D call. This CDR3 contains 14 residues. The V end was cut by 0 bases, the J end by 10 bases, with 13 bases between. The germline gives CDR1 MNHEY, CDR2 SMNVEV (reference sequence). CDR3 in DNA: TGTGCCAGCAGTTTATCCTACCGTCCCGCGGAGCAGTTCTTC. Residues: CASSLSYRPAEQFF.

CDR3 region: CASSPPGTGSNYGYTF. In DNA form, the CDR3 reads TGTGCCAGCAGCCCCCCCGGGACAGGGAGCAACTATGGCTACACCTTC. This chain connects TRBV28 to TRBJ1-2; 9 nucleotides align to TRBD1. The length of the CDR3 is 16 residues. The V and J ends lost 6 bases and 2 bases, in that order; junction bases with no gene match: 10. Per germline, CDR1 MDHEN and CDR2 SYDVKM.

This clonotype has ten or more counts. V and J are TRBV7-2 and TRBJ1-2; 7 bases are shared with TRBD1. CDR1 is SGHTA and CDR2 is FQGNSA in the germline V gene. The junction had 8 bases not matched to a gene; V was cut back by 5 bases and J by 2 bases. CDR3 length: 15 residues. CDR3 residues: CASSPRGQTNYGYTF. CDR3 sequence (DNA): TGTGCCAGCAGCCCCAGGGGACAGACCAACTATGGCTACACCTTC.

CDR3 region: CASSPGTIGNQPQHF. CDR3 sequence (DNA): TGTGCCAGCAGCCCTGGTACGATCGGCAATCAGCCCCAGCATTTT. The gene calls are TRBV6-5 and TRBJ1-5; no firm D call. The CDR3 has 15 amino acids. Trimming stripped 6 bases from V and 2 bases from J, with 14 bases between. Germline assignment: CDR1 MNHEY and CDR2 SVGAGI.

The chain couples TRBV28 to TRBJ2-5; D call uncertain. The end of the DNA is better explained by TRBJ2-7, so the J call may be wrong. The CDR3 length is 12 residues. Germline V gene data show CDR1 as MDHEN and CDR2 as SYDVKM. CDR3 sequence: CASSPAYYEQYF. DNA of the CDR3: TGTGCCAGCAGCCCAGCCTATTACGAGCAGTACTTC.

J is TRBJ2-5 and V is TRBV20-1; TRBD2 agrees at 10 bases. The J call may be incorrect, as the DNA end agrees better with TRBJ2-7. The CDR3 length is 15 residues. CDR1 is DFQATT and CDR2 is SNEGSKA in the germline V gene (reference sequence). As DNA, the CDR3 is TGCAGTGCTAGAGATTGGGCTAGCGGGAGCCGCGAGCAGTACTTC. It is translated as CSARDWASGSREQYF.

J is TRBJ2-1 and V is TRBV20-1, with 12 bases that match TRBD2. This CDR3 contains 14 residues. After removal of 5 bases from V and 8 bases from J, the junction contained 7 bases not matched to a gene. Germline lookup yields CDR1 DFQATT and CDR2 SNEGSKA (reference sequence). CDR3 amino acids: CSAPPSGGAYEQFF. The DNA for the CDR3 is TGCAGTGCTCCCCCTAGCGGGGGGGCCTATGAGCAGTTCTTC.

This clonotype appeared once. This may be a read error, as it is one base from a much larger clone. CDR3 in DNA: TGTGCCAGCAGCCAAGATCCAGAGTTTTTCCAGTTCTTC. It encodes CASSQDPEFFQFF. The chain is built from TRBV3-1 and TRBJ2-1, with D unclear. Germline lookup yields CDR1 LGHDT and CDR2 YNNKEL (reference sequence). This CDR3 has 13 amino acids. V lost 0 bases and J lost 13, with 13 bases in between.

The chain couples TRBV5-1 to TRBJ2-5; TRBD2 matches 8 bases. The J call may be faulty, since TRBJ2-7 better matches the DNA end. This CDR3 has 15 residues. Per germline, CDR1 SGHRS and CDR2 YFSETQ. The CDR3 is CASSPDAGGVGEQYF. The CDR3 DNA is TGCGCCAGCAGCCCTGACGCGGGAGGTGTCGGCGAGCAGTACTTC.

The chain carries TRBV20-1 and TRBJ2-1, with 9 positions matching TRBD2. CDR3 size: 17 residues. Germline loops: CDR1 DFQATT, CDR2 SNEGSKA (reference sequence). Trimming at V came to 3 bases and at J to 8 bases, leaving 17 bases not matched to a gene. CDR3 residues: CSARRMGGGRAFDEQFF. Here the CDR3 DNA reads TGCAGTGCTAGGAGGATGGGTGGCGGGAGGGCCTTTGATGAGCAGTTCTTC.

Concerning this clonotype: At one end, the junction sequence differs from germline, possibly due to a read error. This CDR3 reads CGSRGMDYGYTF. CDR3 in DNA: TGTGGCAGCAGGGGTATGGACTATGGCTACACCTTC. V gene TRBV27 combines with J gene TRBJ1-2; maybe TRBD1 (6 bases). The germline V gene has CDR1 MNHEY and CDR2 SMNVEV (reference sequence). The CDR3 covers 12 residues.